Only a few counts were recorded for the clone carrying this T cell receptor (beta chain). Its antigen remains unidentified. The data stem from a study of T-cell memory formation after mild COVID-19. Study overall: Each donor largely had its own TCR clusters. General study results and limits: Clones that shrank (day 15 to 85) were balanced CD4/CD8, whereas later expanders leaned CD4+.

The 5'RACE method, run with constant-segment primers, produced TCR alpha and TCR beta cDNA libraries (carrying sample barcodes and UMIs). TCRdb itself ran the 5' RACE reads through MiXCR, one entry per CDR3 protein. This table has around 340,000 distinct CDR3 sequences, roughly an eighth appearing once. Germline CDR1 and CDR2: LNHDA and SQIVND (reference sequence). Trimming took off 4 bases at V and 5 bases at J, with 12 bases between the two ends. CDR3 size: 13 residues. The TCR was taken from a man between 18 and 35 years old who had mild COVID-19 (a few samples of this study predate the infection). Cell type and time point are not known. The rearrangement links TRBV19 to TRBJ2-7; D not resolved. Material for sequencing was PBMCs or a T cell subset sorted from them (not recorded which). CDR3 amino acids: CASSRSRVHEQYF. The DNA for the CDR3 is TGTGCCAGTAGTAGGTCTCGGGTCCACGAGCAGTACTTC.